The 15 T cell receptor beta chains given below trace back to one sample, sequenced in a study of blood T cell repertoires in COVID-19. Data came from immunoSEQ multiplex PCR; TCRdb stores just in-frame clones and leaves some out. The data show around 300,000 clones, 70% to 90% seen once. Input material: peripheral blood. These receptors originate from a woman aged 45 to 65 with COVID-19, enrolled during active disease.

The rearrangement uses TRBV11-3 and TRBJ2-1; D perhaps matches TRBD1 (5 bases). Germline CDR1 and CDR2: SGHNT and YENEEA. V was clipped by 3 bases and J by 6 bases, with 12 bases between them. The CDR3 sequence is 14 residues long. CDR3 sequence reads: CASSFRGLGNEQFF. For the CDR3, the DNA is TGTGCCAGCAGCTTTAGGGGATTGGGCAATGAGCAGTTCTTC.

This rearrangement joins TRBV7-8 to TRBJ1-2; TRBD1 matches 8 bases. Germline CDR1 reads SGHVS; CDR2 reads FQNEAQ. The J segment lost 4 bases and the V segment lost 6 bases, leaving 7 bases of the junction unmatched. The CDR3 is 14 residues long. CDR3 sequence (DNA): TGTGCCAGCAGACGACAGGGGCCCGGCTATGGCTACACCTTC. Protein: CASRRQGPGYGYTF.

The rearrangement joins TRBV9 to TRBJ2-3, with 13 bases matching TRBD2. The CDR3 has 17 residues. CDR1 and CDR2 (germline): SGDLS, YYNGEE. V trimming: 4 bases; J trimming: 1 base; junction bases outside the gene matches: 6. This chain's CDR3 is CASSSGLAGSGTDTQYF. As DNA, the CDR3 is TGTGCCAGCAGCTCGGGACTAGCGGGATCTGGCACAGATACGCAGTATTTT.

As regards this clone: The same CDR3 arises from other DNA sequences in this sample as well. The rearrangement links TRBV4-1 to TRBJ2-7; no reliable D call. The CDR3 is made up of 13 amino acids. Trimming removed 1 base from V and 2 bases from J, with 6 bases in between. Germline CDR1 is MGHRA and CDR2 is YSYEKL. CDR3 bases: TGCGCCAGCAGCCAAGGCCAGACCTACGAGCAGTACTTC. Its translation is CASSQGQTYEQYF.

CDR3 sequence reads: CASSTQGKAFF. CDR3 DNA sequence: TGTGCCAGCAGCACACAGGGAAAAGCTTTCTTT. The chain combines TRBV3-1 (or the pseudogene TRBV3-2) with TRBJ1-1; D is perhaps TRBD1 (6 bases). V lost 5 bases and J 9 bases, leaving 10 bases between the germline ends. CDR3 length equals 11 residues. CDR1 and CDR2 (germline): LGHDT, YNNKEL (reference sequence).

This clone has only one observation. This chain joins TRBV6-5 and TRBJ2-7; 7 nucleotides line up with TRBD1. CDR3 length equals 13 residues. The V gene end was trimmed by 6 bases and the J gene end by 3 bases; junction bases not matched to a gene: 5. Germline V gene lookup returns CDR1 MNHEY and CDR2 SVGAGI. The CDR3 spells CASSPGQNYEQYF. CDR3 in DNA: TGTGCCAGCAGCCCGGGACAGAACTACGAGCAGTACTTC.

The chain employs TRBV9 and TRBJ2-1; 10 bases align to TRBD2. Germline V CDR1 and CDR2: SGDLS, YYNGEE. V shed 0 bases, J shed 15 bases, and the junction held 6 bases outside the gene matches. This CDR3 contains 13 residues. CDR3 DNA sequence: TGTGCCAGCAGCGTAGACCTAGCGGGAGCCATGTTCTTC. This gives the protein CASSVDLAGAMFF.

The CDR3: CASSRAGRSYEQYF. CDR3 nucleotides: TGTGCCAGTAGTAGGGCAGGGCGGTCCTACGAGCAGTACTTC. This sequence joins TRBV19 and TRBJ2-7; D is possibly TRBD1 (5 bases). V lost 4 bases and J lost 1, with 11 bases in between. This CDR3 comprises 14 residues. The germline V gene has CDR1 LNHDA and CDR2 SQIVND (reference sequence).

This clone was seen only a few times. This chain joins TRBV3-1 (or the pseudogene TRBV3-2) and TRBJ1-2; D possibly corresponds to TRBD1 (5 bases). Trimming took off 3 bases at V and 6 bases at J, with 11 bases between the two ends. Germline V gene data show CDR1 as LGHDT and CDR2 as YNNKEL (reference sequence). This CDR3 comprises 13 residues. CDR3 residues: CASSHRQFNGYTF. The DNA of the CDR3 is TGTGCCAGCAGCCACCGACAGTTTAATGGCTACACCTTC.

The chain has TRBV18 and TRBJ2-1; no firm D call. This CDR3 is 11 amino acids long. CDR1 and CDR2 from the germline V gene are KGHSH and LQKENI. V dropped 8 bases and J dropped 10 bases, with 12 bases sitting between them. The CDR3 region has the DNA TGTGCCAGCCCTTTAGCTTGGGAGCAGTTCTTC. This translates into CASPLAWEQFF.

The V call is TRBV30, the J call TRBJ1-1; D is ambiguous. CDR1 is GTSNPN, CDR2 SVGIG, per germline (reference sequence). The CDR3 runs 14 residues. The V and J ends lost 2 bases and 4 bases respectively, with 14 bases between them. The CDR3 sequence: CAWSTVMVGTEAFF. For the CDR3, the DNA is TGTGCCTGGAGTACAGTTATGGTAGGCACTGAAGCTTTCTTT.

This chain joins TRBV13 and TRBJ2-7; TRBD2 matches at 7 bases. The ends lost 8 bases at V and 2 bases at J; junction bases unmatched: 9. The CDR3 is 14 residues long. Germline CDR1 PRHDT, CDR2 FYEKMQ (reference sequence). The CDR3, as DNA: TGTGCCAGCGGGCAAGCGGGACGCGCCTACGAGCAGTACTTC. This encodes CASGQAGRAYEQYF.

The chain has TRBV2 and TRBJ1-2, with 7 bases matching TRBD1. The length of the CDR3 is 14 residues. CDR1 is SNHLY, CDR2 FYNNEI, per germline. Trimming removed 2 bases from V and 2 bases from J; junction bases left unmatched: 2. In DNA form, the CDR3 reads TGTGCCAGCAGTGAATCGACAGGGAACTATGGCTACACCTTC. Amino acids: CASSESTGNYGYTF.

This chain joins TRBV6-6 and TRBJ1-3, with 7 nucleotides matching TRBD1. The V segment lost 5 bases and the J segment 3 bases; nucleotides outside the gene matches: 10. CDR1 MNHNY and CDR2 SVGAGI come from the germline V gene (reference sequence). The CDR3 contains 16 residues. The DNA for the CDR3 is TGTGCCAGCAGTCAAGAGACAGGGTTGGTTGGAAACACCATATATTTT. Translating it yields CASSQETGLVGNTIYF.

The chain is built from TRBV10-1 and TRBJ2-5; 9 nucleotides line up with TRBD1. Looked up from germline, CDR1 is WNHNN and CDR2 is SYGVQD (reference sequence). V was pared by 3 bases and J by 2 bases, with 4 bases of the junction left unmatched. The CDR3 length is 15 residues. The DNA of the CDR3 is TGCGCCAGCAGTGACGGGACAGGGTCGCAAGAGACCCAGTACTTC. It translates to CASSDGTGSQETQYF.